These 32 T cell receptor beta chains came from one sample sequenced in a study of OX40 agonist ivuxolimab in advanced cancers. TCRdb keeps only in-frame clones here, not all; method: immunoSEQ multiplex PCR. The sample carries 55,000 to 75,000 clones, 70% to 90% recorded once. The source was CD4+ or CD8+ T cells sorted from blood, collected in a trial of the OX40 agonist ivuxolimab. These receptors originate from an adult with an advanced solid tumor such as melanoma, head and neck, liver or kidney cancer.

The chain has TRBV2 and TRBJ2-7; 9 bases are shared with TRBD1. CDR3 length: 14 residues. Germline V CDR1 and CDR2: SNHLY, FYNNEI. The ends lost 7 bases at V and 0 bases at J; junction bases unmatched: 4. CDR3 nucleotides: TGTGCCAGCAATAAACAGGGGGCCTCCTACGAGCAGTACTTC. This translates into CASNKQGASYEQYF.

The chain employs TRBV10-3 and TRBJ2-1; TRBD2 matches 11 bases. CDR1 and CDR2 from the germline V gene are ENHRY and SYGVKD. The CDR3 length is 19 residues. Trimming removed 4 bases from V and 5 bases from J; junction bases left unmatched: 16. CDR3 amino acids: CAISGEQGTTSGAHNEQFF. DNA of the CDR3: TGTGCCATCAGTGGGGAACAGGGCACGACTAGCGGGGCACACAATGAGCAGTTCTTC.

V gene TRBV30 combines with J gene TRBJ1-1; TRBD1 might be the D (5 bases). The CDR3 is made up of 14 amino acids. Germline loops: CDR1 GTSNPN, CDR2 SVGIG (reference sequence). CDR3 amino acids: CAVSLGGTFTEAFF. CDR3 sequence (DNA): TGTGCTGTCTCTTTGGGGGGGACTTTCACTGAAGCTTTCTTT.

The CDR3, as DNA: TGTGCCTGGAGCCAGACAGGGGGCTACGAGCAGTACTTC. It encodes CAWSQTGGYEQYF. The rearrangement joins TRBV30 to TRBJ2-7; 9 positions agree with TRBD1. This CDR3 contains 13 residues. Germline lookup yields CDR1 GTSNPN and CDR2 SVGIG (reference sequence). V gave up 3 bases and J gave up 3 bases; unmatched junction bases: 3. Combining the CDR3 with reference TRBV30 and TRBJ2-7 gives the whole variable domain SQTIHQWPATLVQPVGSPLSLECTVEGTSNPNLYWYRQAAGRGLQLLFYSVGIGQISSEVPQNLSASRPQDRQFILSSKKLLLSDSGFYLCAWSQTGGYEQYFGPGTRLTVT.

This chain joins TRBV30 and TRBJ1-5; no clear D gene. Trimming removed 4 bases from V and 2 bases from J, with 9 bases in between. Germline CDR1 GTSNPN, CDR2 SVGIG (reference sequence). The CDR3 is 13 amino acids. CDR3 coding DNA: TGTGCCTGGAACCGGGAGGGCAATCAGCCCCAGCATTTT. Encoded protein: CAWNREGNQPQHF.

Details on this clone: Relative to the germline gene, one junction end is altered; a read error may explain this. The chain employs TRBV7-2 and TRBJ2-7, with D perhaps given as TRBD1 or TRBD2 (6 bases each). The CDR3 runs to 14 residues. From germline, CDR1 is SGHTA and CDR2 FQGNSA. CDR3 DNA sequence: TGTGCCAGCAGCTTCGTTCGACAGGACTACGAGCAGCACTTC. It is translated as CASSFVRQDYEQHF.

The genes are TRBV5-4 and TRBJ1-3, with D possibly TRBD1 on 5 matching bases. This CDR3 spans 14 amino acids. Germline V gives CDR1 SGHNT, CDR2 YYREEE (reference sequence). V gave up 1 base and J gave up 4 bases, with 9 bases separating them. The CDR3 DNA sequence: TGTGCCAGCAGCTTGCAGGGATCCGGAAACACCATATATTTT. It is translated as CASSLQGSGNTIYF.

The chain is built from TRBV7-8 and TRBJ1-1; maybe TRBD1 (5 bases). Germline lookup yields CDR1 SGHVS and CDR2 FQNEAQ. Trimming took 2 bases from V and 1 from J, leaving 8 bases between them. The CDR3 has 14 amino acids. The CDR3 region is CASSLRTTNTEAFF. In DNA, the CDR3 is TGTGCCAGCAGCTTAAGGACAACGAACACTGAAGCTTTCTTT.

This sequence joins TRBV18 and TRBJ1-4; TRBD1 aligns across 8 bases. V trimming: 4 bases; J trimming: 2 bases; junction bases outside the gene matches: 0. The CDR3 runs to 14 residues. From germline, CDR1 is KGHSH and CDR2 LQKENI. The CDR3 DNA sequence: TGTGCCAGCTCACGGACAGGGACTAATGAAAAACTGTTTTTT. Protein: CASSRTGTNEKLFF.

The gene calls are TRBV28 and TRBJ2-7; D remains unclear. V dropped 9 bases and J dropped 0 bases, with 18 bases sitting between them. CDR1 is MDHEN and CDR2 is SYDVKM in the germline V gene. This CDR3 region has 15 residues. The CDR3 DNA is TGTGCCAGTTCGACCGGGTCCATCGGCTCCTACGAGCAGTACTTC. The encoded protein is CASSTGSIGSYEQYF.

This sequence joins TRBV10-2 and TRBJ1-4; D unresolved. V dropped 8 bases and J dropped 8 bases, with 15 bases sitting between them. CDR3 length: 13 amino acids. Germline V gene sequence: CDR1 WSHSY, CDR2 SAAADI. In DNA form, the CDR3 reads TGCGCCAGCGGGCTACCCCTTTCAGAAAAACTGTTTTTT. Protein sequence: CASGLPLSEKLFF.

The rearrangement joins TRBV28 to TRBJ2-7; the D gene could be TRBD1 or TRBD2 (5 bases each). There are 14 residues in the CDR3. Germline lookup yields CDR1 MDHEN and CDR2 SYDVKM. Deletions cut 5 bases from V and 0 bases from J, with 11 bases between. The CDR3 loop is CASSPGTVSYEQYF. The CDR3 DNA follows: TGTGCCAGCAGTCCCGGGACGGTCTCCTACGAGCAGTACTTC.

V is TRBV5-8 and J is TRBJ2-1; 9 bases line up with TRBD1. The junction had 4 bases not matched to a gene; V was cut back by 0 bases and J by 6 bases. Looked up from germline, CDR1 is SGHTS and CDR2 is YDEGEE. The CDR3 totals 15 residues. CDR3 nucleotide sequence: TGTGCCAGCAGCTTGGAGGGACAGGGCGGCAATGAGCAGTTCTTC. Protein sequence: CASSLEGQGGNEQFF.

The chain has TRBV5-4 and TRBJ1-6; D ambiguous. CDR3 length: 16 amino acids. Germline V gene lookup returns CDR1 SGHNT and CDR2 YYREEE (reference sequence). V was cut by 7 bases and J by 0 bases, with 14 bases left in between. CDR3 in amino acids: CASQDLTSSYNSPLHF. CDR3 coding DNA: TGTGCCAGCCAGGACCTAACGAGCTCCTATAATTCACCCCTCCACTTT.

V usage is TRBV7-2 and J usage is TRBJ2-1; 7 positions match TRBD2. Germline assignment: CDR1 SGHTA and CDR2 FQGNSA. The CDR3 is made up of 15 amino acids. Trimming cost V 2 bases and J 4 bases; bases outside gene matches: 5. The CDR3 protein is CASSLSRGLYNEQFF. The CDR3 nucleotides read TGTGCCAGCAGCTTAAGCCGGGGACTATACAATGAGCAGTTCTTC.

The rearrangement links TRBV28 to TRBJ2-5; tentatively, D is TRBD1 or TRBD2 (5 bases each). Near its end, the DNA agrees better with TRBJ2-7, so the J call may be wrong. The germline V gene encodes CDR1 MDHEN and CDR2 SYDVKM. CDR3 size: 12 residues. Here the CDR3 reads CASRVGDYEQYF. The CDR3 bases are TGTGCCAGCCGAGTGGGGGACTACGAGCAGTACTTC.

This chain links TRBV18 with TRBJ2-5, with 8 nucleotides matching TRBD1. Per the germline V gene, CDR1 is KGHSH and CDR2 is LQKENI. The CDR3 loop spans 16 amino acids. Unmatched junction bases numbered 11, after V lost 4 bases and J lost 4 bases. Here the CDR3 reads CASSQPNFRGRETQYF. In nucleotides, the CDR3 is TGTGCCAGCTCACAACCCAATTTCAGGGGGCGAGAGACCCAGTACTTC.

This chain uses TRBV10-3 with TRBJ1-3; tentatively, D is TRBD1 (5 bases). This CDR3 has 11 amino acids. Germline loops: CDR1 ENHRY, CDR2 SYGVKD. Trimming removed 6 bases at V and 11 bases at J, with 11 bases between. CDR3 coding DNA: TGTGCCATCAGAGGGGACCGGGCCATATATTTT. Translating it yields CAIRGDRAIYF.

The rearrangement joins TRBV7-3 to TRBJ2-1; TRBD1 matches 7 bases. This CDR3 spans 13 amino acids. J gave up 4 bases and V 5 bases, and 2 bases lay outside the gene matches. Germline CDR1 is SGHTA and CDR2 is FQGTGA. The CDR3 DNA reads as TGTGCCAGCAGCCAGGACAGGTACAATGAGCAGTTCTTC. Amino acid sequence: CASSQDRYNEQFF.

The chain recombines TRBV9 with TRBJ1-1, with D perhaps matching TRBD1 (6 bases). V shed 4 bases and J shed 1 base, with 8 bases lying between them. The germline gives CDR1 SGDLS, CDR2 YYNGEE. The CDR3 totals 13 residues. DNA of the CDR3: TGTGCCAGCAGCAAACAGGGGAACACTGAAGCTTTCTTT. This gives the protein CASSKQGNTEAFF.

V gene TRBV30 combines with J gene TRBJ1-1; D call uncertain. This CDR3 region has 14 residues. Between the trimmed V and J ends, which lost 6 bases and 1 base, there was a span of 15 bases. CDR1 GTSNPN and CDR2 SVGIG come from the germline V gene (reference sequence). CDR3 bases: TGTGCCTGCCCCGTCCATGTGGCGAACACTGAAGCTTTCTTT. Amino acids: CACPVHVANTEAFF.

V gene TRBV7-3 combines with J gene TRBJ1-5; 8 bases agree with TRBD1. J gave up 1 base and V 3 bases, and 17 bases lay outside the gene matches. From germline, CDR1 is SGHTA and CDR2 FQGTGA. The CDR3 contains 20 residues. CDR3 protein: CASSFLTGGAHEGSNQPQHF. The DNA for the CDR3 is TGTGCCAGCAGCTTTTTAACAGGGGGGGCCCACGAAGGAAGCAATCAGCCCCAGCATTTT.

The chain uses TRBV2 and TRBJ1-5; D is undetermined. The CDR3 contains 14 residues. Germline V gives CDR1 SNHLY, CDR2 FYNNEI. Trimming took 8 bases from V and 1 from J, leaving 12 bases between them. This chain's CDR3 is CASSQRASNQPQHF. In nucleotides, the CDR3 is TGTGCCAGCTCCCAACGTGCCAGCAATCAGCCCCAGCATTTT. The whole variable domain, filled in from reference TRBV2 and TRBJ1-5, reads EPEVTQTPSHQVTQMGQEVILRCVPISNHLYFYWYRQILGQKVEFLVSFYNNEISEKSEIFDDQFSVERPDGSNFTLKIRSTKLEDSAMYFCASSQRASNQPQHFGDGTRLSIL.

As for this clone: One junction end disagrees with the germline gene, perhaps due to a read error. The chain links TRBV7-7 to TRBJ2-3; 12 bases map to TRBD2. CDR3 length equals 16 residues. Germline V gives CDR1 SSHAT, CDR2 FNYEAQ (reference sequence). This CDR3 is CASSPGTSGSTDTQYF. In DNA, the CDR3 is TGTGCTAGCAGCCCCGGGACTAGCGGGAGCACAGATACGCAGTATTTT.

The chain links TRBV4-3 to TRBJ1-4; no firm D call. CDR1 and CDR2 from the germline V gene are LGHNA and YSLEER. Between the trimmed V and J ends, which lost 5 bases and 5 bases, there was a span of 9 bases. The CDR3 loop spans 13 amino acids. The CDR3 spells CASSGRLNEKLFF. As DNA, the CDR3 is TGCGCCAGCAGCGGGAGGTTAAATGAAAAACTGTTTTTT.

This clone was seen more than once but under ten times. The V gene is TRBV30, the J gene TRBJ1-5; TRBD1 matches 8 bases. This CDR3 has 13 amino acids. The germline V gene encodes CDR1 GTSNPN and CDR2 SVGIG (reference sequence). V shed 2 bases and J 7 bases; nucleotides not matched to a gene: 4. The CDR3 loop is CAWSYGQGQPQHF. In DNA, the CDR3 is TGTGCCTGGAGTTACGGACAGGGCCAGCCCCAGCATTTT. The full variable domain, with the rest looked up from reference TRBV30 and TRBJ1-5, is SQTIHQWPATLVQPVGSPLSLECTVEGTSNPNLYWYRQAAGRGLQLLFYSVGIGQISSEVPQNLSASRPQDRQFILSSKKLLLSDSGFYLCAWSYGQGQPQHFGDGTRLSIL.

This clone was observed a handful of times. The J gene is TRBJ1-1, the V gene TRBV6-5; D perhaps matches TRBD1 (6 bases). Germline-derived CDR1 and CDR2 are MNHEY and SVGAGI. V lost 7 bases, J lost 1 base, and 16 bases lay in between. The CDR3 covers 15 residues. The CDR3 DNA is TGTGCCAGCACCCCTGTCGGGGGGCAGAACACTGAAGCTTTCTTT. It translates to CASTPVGGQNTEAFF.

The chain uses TRBV5-6 and TRBJ2-1; no firm D call. This CDR3 region has 17 residues. Germline-derived CDR1 and CDR2 are SGHDT and YYEEEE. V was clipped by 0 bases and J by 0 bases, with 13 bases between them. The CDR3 bases are TGTGCCAGCAGCTTGGCTAACTTCAAAAGCTCCTACAATGAGCAGTTCTTC. Encoded protein: CASSLANFKSSYNEQFF.

This clone has just a few counts. The J gene is TRBJ2-7, the V gene TRBV7-2, with 9 bases aligning to TRBD2. This CDR3 comprises 16 residues. J was trimmed by 0 bases and V by 5 bases; bases with no gene match: 8. In germline, CDR1 is SGHTA, CDR2 FQGNSA. The CDR3 nucleotides read TGTGCCAGCAGCAAGCTAAGCGGGAGGAGCTCCTACGAGCAGTACTTC. Its protein product is CASSKLSGRSSYEQYF.

V and J are TRBV16 and TRBJ2-3; D is possibly TRBD1 (6 bases). Per germline, CDR1 KGHSY and CDR2 FQNENV. Trimming took off 4 bases at V and 2 bases at J, with 13 bases between the two ends. This CDR3 has 15 amino acids. The CDR3: CASSPARGNTDTQYF. In nucleotides, the CDR3 is TGTGCCAGCAGCCCTGCGAGGGGGAACACAGATACGCAGTATTTT.

The V call is TRBV2, the J call TRBJ2-7; either TRBD1 or TRBD2 may fit D (7 bases each). CDR3 length: 12 residues. Germline V gene lookup returns CDR1 SNHLY and CDR2 FYNNEI. The V end lost 6 bases, the J end lost 5 bases, and 11 bases lay between the germline ends. The CDR3 sequence: CASRSGTDEQYF. CDR3 sequence (DNA): TGTGCCAGCAGGAGCGGGACAGACGAGCAGTACTTC.

The chain links TRBV6-1 to TRBJ2-6; tentatively, D is TRBD1 (6 bases). With 2 bases removed from V and 8 bases from J, the gap between germline ends came to 7 bases. This CDR3 spans 13 amino acids. The V gene's germline CDR1 is MNHNS and CDR2 SASEGT. The chain's CDR3 is CASSEWGPNVLTF. The CDR3 region has the DNA TGTGCCAGCAGTGAATGGGGGCCCAACGTCCTGACTTTC.